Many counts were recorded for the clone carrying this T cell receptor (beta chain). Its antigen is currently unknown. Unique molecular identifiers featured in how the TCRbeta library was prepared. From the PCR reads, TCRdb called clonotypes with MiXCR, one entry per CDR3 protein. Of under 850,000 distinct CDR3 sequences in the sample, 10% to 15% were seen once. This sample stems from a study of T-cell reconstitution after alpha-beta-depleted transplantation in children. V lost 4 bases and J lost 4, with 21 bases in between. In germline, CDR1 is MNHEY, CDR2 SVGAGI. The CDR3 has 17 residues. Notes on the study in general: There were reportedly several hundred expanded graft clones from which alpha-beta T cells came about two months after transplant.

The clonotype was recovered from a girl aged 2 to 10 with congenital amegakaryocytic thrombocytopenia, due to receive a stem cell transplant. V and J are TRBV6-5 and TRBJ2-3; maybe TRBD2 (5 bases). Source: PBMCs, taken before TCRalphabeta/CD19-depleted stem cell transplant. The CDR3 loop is CASSSRLTREEADTQYF. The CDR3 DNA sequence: TGTGCCAGCAGTTCCCGCCTAACTAGGGAAGAAGCAGATACGCAGTATTTT.